Listed below are T cell receptor beta chains from one sample, sequenced in a study of cytomegalovirus exposure and HLA in healthy donors. Method: immunoSEQ multiplex PCR; TCRdb's copy keeps in-frame clones and lacks some. The sample holds around 300,000 clones, 70% to 90% seen once. Material for sequencing was PBMCs. The origin of the receptors is a woman aged 18 to 35 in good health and CMV-seronegative. Both conserved end residues are part of each CDR3. The D gene is left open where the match is weak. Where a row states a size, it is once, few, many or the class of an expanded clone; other rows omit it.

clone size: .; V gene: TRBV18; D gene: .; J gene: TRBJ1-6; CDR3 protein: CASSPALLDSRSGSPLHF; CDR3 DNA: TGTGCCAGCTCACCCGCCTTGTTAGACTCAAGGTCGGGTTCACCCCTCCACTTT
clone size: .; V gene: TRBV29-1; D gene: .; J gene: TRBJ2-7; CDR3 protein: CSVEGAPDEQYF; CDR3 DNA: TGCAGCGTTGAAGGGGCGCCGGACGAGCAGTACTTC
clone size: .; V gene: TRBV25-1; D gene: .; J gene: TRBJ2-5; CDR3 protein: CASSEAGMSPIGETQYF; CDR3 DNA: TGTGCCAGCAGTGAAGCAGGGATGTCTCCTATTGGGGAGACCCAGTACTTC
clone size: .; V gene: TRBV5-1; D gene: .; J gene: TRBJ1-1; CDR3 protein: CASSLVRGRTEAFF; CDR3 DNA: TGCGCCAGCAGCTTGGTGCGGGGTCGCACTGAAGCTTTCTTT
clone size: .; V gene: TRBV19; D gene: .; J gene: TRBJ1-1; CDR3 protein: CASSIRAPTGGTEAFF; CDR3 DNA: TGTGCCAGTAGTATAAGGGCCCCCACGGGGGGGACTGAAGCTTTCTTT
clone size: once; V gene: TRBV2; D gene: .; J gene: TRBJ1-5; CDR3 protein: CASREQGNSNQPQHF; CDR3 DNA: TGTGCCAGCAGGGAGCAGGGTAATAGCAATCAGCCCCAGCATTTT
clone size: .; V gene: TRBV7-9; D gene: .; J gene: TRBJ1-2; CDR3 protein: CSSSPYSIYGYTF; CDR3 DNA: TGTTCCAGCAGTCCCTATTCGATCTATGGCTACACCTTC
clone size: .; V gene: TRBV11-3; D gene: .; J gene: TRBJ1-1; CDR3 protein: CASSPGGGTEAFF; CDR3 DNA: TGTGCCAGCAGCCCCGGGGGGGGCACTGAAGCTTTCTTT
clone size: .; V gene: TRBV18; D gene: TRBD1; J gene: TRBJ1-4; CDR3 protein: CASSPPGQGGEKLFF; CDR3 DNA: TGTGCCAGCTCACCTCCGGGACAGGGGGGTGAAAAACTGTTTTTT
clone size: .; V gene: TRBV7-9; D gene: .; J gene: TRBJ1-3; CDR3 protein: CASSPVPTIYF; CDR3 DNA: TGTGCCAGCAGCCCAGTCCCGACCATATATTTT
clone size: .; V gene: TRBV27; D gene: TRBD2; J gene: TRBJ2-1; CDR3 protein: CASSSPGTSGGFYNEQFF; CDR3 DNA: TGTGCCAGCAGTTCTCCCGGGACTAGCGGGGGATTCTACAATGAGCAGTTCTTC
clone size: once; V gene: TRBV23-1; D gene: .; J gene: TRBJ1-2; CDR3 protein: CASSQSGEERWDGYTF; CDR3 DNA: TGCGCCAGCAGTCAATCCGGGGAGGAAAGGTGGGATGGCTACACCTTC
clone size: .; V gene: TRBV12-5; D gene: .; J gene: TRBJ2-1; CDR3 protein: CASGYGLNRQQFF; CDR3 DNA: TGTGCTAGTGGTTATGGACTAAATCGGCAGCAGTTCTTC
clone size: once; V gene: TRBV6-6; D gene: .; J gene: TRBJ2-1; CDR3 protein: CASTANYNEQFF; CDR3 DNA: TGTGCGTCGACAGCAAACTACAATGAGCAGTTCTTC
clone size: .; V gene: TRBV5-4; D gene: TRBD1; J gene: TRBJ1-1; CDR3 protein: CASTQPDRVEAFF; CDR3 DNA: TGTGCCAGCACCCAACCCGACAGGGTAGAAGCTTTCTTT
clone size: .; V gene: TRBV4-1; D gene: .; J gene: TRBJ2-1; CDR3 protein: CASSQDDGGSRYNEQFF; CDR3 DNA: TGCGCCAGCAGCCAAGATGACGGCGGGTCCCGGTACAATGAGCAGTTCTTC
clone size: once; V gene: TRBV7-9; D gene: TRBD1; J gene: TRBJ1-1; CDR3 protein: CSSSLGTALNTEAFF; CDR3 DNA: TGTTCCAGCAGCTTAGGGACAGCCCTAAACACTGAAGCTTTCTTT
clone size: .; V gene: TRBV13; D gene: .; J gene: TRBJ2-2; CDR3 protein: CASSGQGYTGELFF; CDR3 DNA: TGTGCCAGCAGTGGTCAGGGTTACACCGGGGAGCTGTTTTTT
clone size: .; V gene: TRBV28; D gene: .; J gene: TRBJ2-7; CDR3 protein: CASSLSSAEFRSEQYF; CDR3 DNA: TGTGCCAGCAGTTTATCCTCGGCGGAGTTTCGGAGCGAGCAGTACTTC
clone size: .; V gene: TRBV30; D gene: TRBD2; J gene: TRBJ2-2; CDR3 protein: CAGNSGGAGELFF; CDR3 DNA: TGTGCCGGCAATAGCGGGGGGGCCGGGGAGCTGTTTTTT
clone size: .; V gene: TRBV7-6; D gene: .; J gene: TRBJ2-7; CDR3 protein: CASSLFVGLGYEQYF; CDR3 DNA: TGTGCCAGCAGCTTATTTGTCGGACTCGGGTACGAGCAGTACTTC
clone size: .; V gene: TRBV27; D gene: TRBD1; J gene: TRBJ1-5; CDR3 protein: CASSAGTGVQPQHF; CDR3 DNA: TGTGCCAGCAGTGCCGGGACAGGGGTCCAGCCCCAGCATTTT
clone size: .; V gene: TRBV6-5; D gene: TRBD1; J gene: TRBJ1-6; CDR3 protein: CASRWRGQSPLHF; CDR3 DNA: TGTGCCAGCAGATGGAGGGGGCAGTCACCCCTCCACTTT
clone size: .; V gene: TRBV10-1; D gene: TRBD1; J gene: TRBJ1-1; CDR3 protein: CASSPSQGGNTEAFF; CDR3 DNA: TGCGCCAGCAGTCCCTCACAGGGGGGGAACACTGAAGCTTTCTTT
clone size: .; V gene: TRBV9; D gene: TRBD2; J gene: TRBJ2-7; CDR3 protein: CASSVAGEGYEQYF; CDR3 DNA: TGTGCCAGCAGCGTAGCCGGGGAGGGCTACGAGCAGTACTTC